The 22 T cell receptor beta chains listed next were all sequenced from one sample in a study of blood T cell repertoires in COVID-19. Assay: immunoSEQ multiplex PCR; the TCRdb copy retains only in-frame clones and omits some. The table records 180,000 or so clones, roughly four fifths of them present only once. Source material: peripheral blood. Receptors were obtained from a woman in her thirties or forties with COVID-19, enrolled during active disease.

This chain links TRBV2 with TRBJ2-2; 9 nucleotides agree with TRBD2. This CDR3 has 15 residues. V was clipped by 7 bases and J by 4 bases; unmatched bases: 7. Germline CDR1 is SNHLY and CDR2 is FYNNEI. The CDR3 DNA is TGTGCCAGCACCGGTAGCGGGAGAAGCACCGGGGAGCTGTTTTTT. Protein: CASTGSGRSTGELFF.

V gene TRBV28 combines with J gene TRBJ1-3; 7 nucleotides line up with TRBD1. The trim removed 8 bases at V and 0 bases at J, leaving 4 bases unmatched. Germline CDR1 and CDR2: MDHEN and SYDVKM. The CDR3 has 14 amino acids. The CDR3: CASGQDPSGNTIYF. The CDR3 DNA reads TGTGCCAGCGGACAGGACCCCTCTGGAAACACCATATATTTT.

The V and J genes are TRBV7-2 and TRBJ2-7; 10 nucleotides agree with TRBD1. CDR3 length: 14 amino acids. Losses at the gene ends were 1 base for V and 5 bases for J; bases not matched to a gene: 2. In germline, CDR1 is SGHTA, CDR2 FQGNSA. The CDR3 DNA reads TGTGCCAGCAGCTTAGGACAGGGGGCTCACGAGCAGTACTTC. It translates to CASSLGQGAHEQYF. The variable domain in full, completed from reference TRBV7-2 and TRBJ2-7, reads GAGVSQSPSNKVTEKGKDVELRCDPISGHTALYWYRQSLGQGLEFLIYFQGNSAPDKSGLPSDRFSAERTGGSVSTLTIQRTQQEDSAVYLCASSLGQGAHEQYFGPGTRLTVT.

The V gene is TRBV7-2, the J gene TRBJ2-2, with TRBD2 matching over 8 bases. V shed 5 bases and J 7 bases; nucleotides not matched to a gene: 9. CDR1 is SGHTA and CDR2 is FQGNSA in the germline V gene. The CDR3 sequence is 15 residues long. Here the CDR3 DNA reads TGTGCCAGCAGCAAGGGGGGCAGCGGGGGCGGGGAGCTGTTTTTT. Its translation is CASSKGGSGGGELFF.

This sequence joins TRBV18 and TRBJ1-2; 8 nucleotides agree with TRBD1. The CDR3 sequence is 12 residues long. The germline CDR1 and CDR2 sequences are KGHSH and LQKENI. Losses at the gene ends were 8 bases for V and 6 bases for J; bases not matched to a gene: 5. The chain's CDR3 is CASPGQGDGYTF. As DNA, the CDR3 is TGTGCCAGCCCCGGACAGGGAGATGGCTACACCTTC. Combining the CDR3 with reference TRBV18 and TRBJ1-2 gives the whole variable domain NAGVMQNPRHLVRRRGQEARLRCSPMKGHSHVYWYRQLPEEGLKFMVYLQKENIIDESGMPKERFSAEFPKEGPSILRIQQVVRGDSAAYFCASPGQGDGYTFGSGTRLTVV.

This clone appeared a single time. V is TRBV30 and J is TRBJ1-5; the match to TRBD1 covers 9 bases. The ends lost 4 bases at V and 7 bases at J; junction bases unmatched: 5. The CDR3 has 13 amino acids. Germline V gene lookup returns CDR1 GTSNPN and CDR2 SVGIG (reference sequence). CDR3 loop: CAWTTGGDQPQHF. The CDR3 bases are TGTGCCTGGACGACAGGGGGGGACCAGCCCCAGCATTTT. The full variable domain, its missing parts supplied by reference TRBV30 and TRBJ1-5, is SQTIHQWPATLVQPVGSPLSLECTVEGTSNPNLYWYRQAAGRGLQLLFYSVGIGQISSEVPQNLSASRPQDRQFILSSKKLLLSDSGFYLCAWTTGGDQPQHFGDGTRLSIL.

As for this clone: Additional DNA sequences in this sample encode the identical CDR3. The CDR3 sequence is CASSLPDSQETQYF. As DNA, the CDR3 is TGTGCCAGCAGCCTACCCGACAGCCAAGAGACCCAGTACTTC. The rearrangement joins TRBV9 to TRBJ2-5; TRBD1 is a possible D gene (5 bases). The CDR3 loop spans 14 amino acids. Per germline, CDR1 SGDLS and CDR2 YYNGEE. Trimming removed 4 bases at V and 1 base at J, with 11 bases between.

V usage is TRBV27 and J usage is TRBJ2-3, with TRBD2 matching over 7 bases. CDR3 size: 14 residues. With V trimmed by 5 bases and J by 5 bases, 7 bases remained unmatched. Germline CDR1 reads MNHEY; CDR2 reads SMNVEV (reference sequence). The CDR3 DNA reads as TGTGCCAGCAGTCCCGGGACTACACAAGATACGCAGTATTTT. Translating it yields CASSPGTTQDTQYF.

This clone came up a few times. The chain joins TRBV24-1 to TRBJ2-3, with 10 bases identical to TRBD2. CDR1 KGHDR and CDR2 SFDVKD come from the germline V gene. The junction had 2 bases not matched to a gene; V was cut back by 1 base and J by 5 bases. CDR3 length equals 15 residues. CDR3 loop: CATSDFGTSVDTQYF. For the CDR3, the DNA is TGTGCCACCAGTGATTTTGGGACTAGCGTAGATACGCAGTATTTT.

This chain connects TRBV5-6 to TRBJ2-5; no reliable D call. Trimming removed 2 bases at V and 1 base at J, with 6 bases between. From germline, CDR1 is SGHDT and CDR2 YYEEEE. This CDR3 contains 13 residues. The CDR3 is CASSFYVQETQYF. The CDR3 DNA sequence: TGTGCCAGCAGCTTTTATGTCCAAGAGACCCAGTACTTC.

The chain links TRBV3-1 (or the pseudogene TRBV3-2) to TRBJ2-2; 7 nucleotides match TRBD1. The length of the CDR3 is 17 residues. Trimming cost V 5 bases and J 0 bases; bases outside gene matches: 9. Germline CDR1 is LGHDT and CDR2 is YNNKEL (reference sequence). CDR3: CASSDRDSPANTGELFF. The DNA of the CDR3 is TGTGCCAGCAGCGACCGGGACAGCCCCGCGAACACCGGGGAGCTGTTTTTT.

This clone was observed a single time. The rearrangement uses TRBV28 and TRBJ1-2; tentative D call: TRBD1 (5 bases). The CDR3 contains 16 residues. The V gene lost 3 bases and the J gene lost 4 bases, with 18 bases spanning the gap. In germline, CDR1 is MDHEN, CDR2 SYDVKM. CDR3 DNA sequence: TGTGCCAGCAGTTTTGGCGCCAGGGCCCAGGGCTATGGCTACACCTTC. Protein sequence: CASSFGARAQGYGYTF.

This clone was counted once. The chain is built from TRBV28 and TRBJ1-5; TRBD1 agrees at 7 bases. V was pared by 2 bases and J by 7 bases, with 5 bases of the junction left unmatched. The CDR3 loop spans 14 amino acids. From germline, CDR1 is MDHEN and CDR2 SYDVKM. The CDR3 protein is CASSLVTGYQPQHF. As DNA, the CDR3 is TGTGCCAGCAGTTTAGTGACAGGGTACCAGCCCCAGCATTTT.

The chain uses TRBV30 and TRBJ1-2, with unresolved D. This CDR3 has 11 amino acids. V lost 1 base, J lost 2 bases, and 2 bases lay in between. The germline gives CDR1 GTSNPN, CDR2 SVGIG (reference sequence). In nucleotides, the CDR3 is TGTGCCTGGAGTGCGAACTATGGCTACACCTTC. Protein: CAWSANYGYTF.

This chain uses TRBV2 with TRBJ2-1; TRBD1 matches 9 bases. The CDR3 has 14 amino acids. CDR1 is SNHLY and CDR2 is FYNNEI in the germline V gene. Germline trimming cut 8 bases from V and 9 bases from J; bases unmatched to any gene: 11. The CDR3 here is CASRPGTGLGEQFF. CDR3 coding DNA: TGTGCCAGCCGCCCCGGGACAGGGCTAGGTGAGCAGTTCTTC. Together with reference TRBV2 and TRBJ2-1, the CDR3 gives the full variable domain: EPEVTQTPSHQVTQMGQEVILRCVPISNHLYFYWYRQILGQKVEFLVSFYNNEISEKSEIFDDQFSVERPDGSNFTLKIRSTKLEDSAMYFCASRPGTGLGEQFFGPGTRLTVL.

This sequence joins TRBV5-1 and TRBJ2-7; 7 nucleotides align to TRBD1. Germline V gene lookup returns CDR1 SGHRS and CDR2 YFSETQ. The J segment lost 4 bases and the V segment lost 0 bases, leaving 7 bases of the junction unmatched. The CDR3 totals 15 residues. In nucleotides, the CDR3 is TGCGCCAGCAGCTTGGCTCCCCGACAGGGTTACGAGCAGTACTTC. Translation: CASSLAPRQGYEQYF.

The chain is built from TRBV7-9 and TRBJ1-1, with TRBD1 as a possible D gene (6 bases). V was shortened by 2 bases and J by 4 bases, with 14 bases between the two germline ends. Germline V gene sequence: CDR1 SEHNR, CDR2 FQNEAQ (reference sequence). This CDR3 comprises 15 residues. The CDR3: CASSLKAGVGTEAFF. The CDR3 DNA is TGTGCCAGCAGCTTAAAGGCAGGGGTGGGCACTGAAGCTTTCTTT.

The J gene is TRBJ2-1, the V gene TRBV6-4, with 9 bases that match TRBD2. The J segment lost 2 bases and the V segment lost 4 bases, leaving 3 bases of the junction unmatched. In germline, CDR1 is MRHNA, CDR2 SNTAGT. The CDR3 extends over 15 amino acids. The CDR3 DNA reads as TGTGCCAGCAGTGCTCTAGCGGGACCCTACAATGAGCAGTTCTTC. Encoded protein: CASSALAGPYNEQFF.

This chain links TRBV6-6 with TRBJ1-4; D gene unclear. The V end lost 6 bases, the J end lost 8 bases, and 7 bases lay between the germline ends. The CDR3 extends over 11 amino acids. The germline V gene encodes CDR1 MNHNY and CDR2 SVGAGI (reference sequence). The CDR3 loop is CASSIREKLFF. The CDR3 DNA reads as TGTGCCAGCAGCATCCGGGAAAAACTGTTTTTT.

The chain couples TRBV30 to TRBJ1-2; TRBD1 aligns across 8 bases. This CDR3 spans 14 amino acids. Germline CDR1 GTSNPN, CDR2 SVGIG (reference sequence). V trimming: 0 bases; J trimming: 7 bases; junction bases outside the gene matches: 7. CDR3 nucleotides: TGTGCCTGGAGTGTAGACAGGGGATCGCGTGGCTACACCTTC. Amino acid sequence: CAWSVDRGSRGYTF.

In DNA form, the CDR3 reads TGTGCCAGCAGCTTAGTGTCCGAGGGCACAGATACGCAGTATTTT. Translation gives CASSLVSEGTDTQYF. The chain employs TRBV11-2 and TRBJ2-3; D gene ambiguous. CDR3 length: 15 residues. The germline V and J ends were trimmed by 1 base and 1 base, with 9 bases remaining between them. Germline V gene lookup returns CDR1 SGHAT and CDR2 FQNNGV.

V usage is TRBV7-9 and J usage is TRBJ2-5, with D possibly matching TRBD2 (6 bases). Germline CDR1 is SEHNR and CDR2 is FQNEAQ (reference sequence). V was trimmed by 5 bases and J by 5 bases, leaving 12 bases between them. The CDR3 covers 13 residues. The CDR3 region is CASSGGLQETQYF. The DNA of the CDR3 is TGTGCCAGCAGCGGGGGACTGCAGGAGACCCAGTACTTC.